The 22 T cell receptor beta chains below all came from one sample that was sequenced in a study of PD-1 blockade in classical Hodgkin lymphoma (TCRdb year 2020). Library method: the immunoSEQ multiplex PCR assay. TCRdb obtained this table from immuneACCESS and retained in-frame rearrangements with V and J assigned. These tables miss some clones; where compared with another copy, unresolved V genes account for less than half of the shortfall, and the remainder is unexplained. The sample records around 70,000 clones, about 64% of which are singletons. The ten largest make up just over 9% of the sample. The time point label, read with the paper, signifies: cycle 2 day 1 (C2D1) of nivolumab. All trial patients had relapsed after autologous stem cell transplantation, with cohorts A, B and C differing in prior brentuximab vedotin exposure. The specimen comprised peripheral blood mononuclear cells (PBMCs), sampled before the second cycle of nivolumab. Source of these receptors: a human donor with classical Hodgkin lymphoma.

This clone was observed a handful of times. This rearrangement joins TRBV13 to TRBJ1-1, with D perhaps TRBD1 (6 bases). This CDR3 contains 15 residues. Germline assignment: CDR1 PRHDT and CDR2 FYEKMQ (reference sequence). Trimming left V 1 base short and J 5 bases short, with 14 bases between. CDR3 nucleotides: TGTGCCAGCAGCTTAGTGGGAGGGGGAGGAACTGAAGCTTTCTTT. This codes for CASSLVGGGGTEAFF.

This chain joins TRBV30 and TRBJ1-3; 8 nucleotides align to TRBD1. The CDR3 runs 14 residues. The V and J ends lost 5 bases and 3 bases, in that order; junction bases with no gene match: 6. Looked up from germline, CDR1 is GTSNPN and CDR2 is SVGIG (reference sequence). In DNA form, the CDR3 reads TGTGCCTGGCTAAGACAGGGGTTTGGAAACACCATATATTTT. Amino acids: CAWLRQGFGNTIYF.

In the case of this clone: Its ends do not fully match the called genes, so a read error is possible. The CDR3 sequence is CASCLGSYNSPLHF. CDR3 nucleotides: TGCGCCAGCTGCTTGGGCTCCTATAATTCACCCCTCCACTTT. This chain connects TRBV5-1 to TRBJ1-6; D call uncertain. The CDR3 sequence is 14 residues long. Germline V gives CDR1 SGHRS, CDR2 YFSETQ.

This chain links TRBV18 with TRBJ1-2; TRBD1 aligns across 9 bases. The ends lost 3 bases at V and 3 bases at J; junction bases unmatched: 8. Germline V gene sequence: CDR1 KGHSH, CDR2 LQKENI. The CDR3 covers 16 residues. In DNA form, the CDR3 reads TGTGCCAGCTCACCCTTGGGACAGGGCTTGGACTATGGCTACACCTTC. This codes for CASSPLGQGLDYGYTF.

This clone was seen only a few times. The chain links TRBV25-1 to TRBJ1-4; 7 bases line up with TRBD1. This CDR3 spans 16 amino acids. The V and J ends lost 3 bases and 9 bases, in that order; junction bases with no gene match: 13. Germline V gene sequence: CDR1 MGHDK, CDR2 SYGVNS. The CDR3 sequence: CASSDHGGTEGKKLFF. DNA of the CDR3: TGTGCCAGCAGTGATCACGGCGGGACAGAGGGGAAAAAACTGTTTTTT.

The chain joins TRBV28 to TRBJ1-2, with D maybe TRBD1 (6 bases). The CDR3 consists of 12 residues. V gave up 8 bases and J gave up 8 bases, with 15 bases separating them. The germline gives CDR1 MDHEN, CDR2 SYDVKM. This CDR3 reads CASRQAMGGYTF. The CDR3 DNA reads TGTGCCAGCCGACAGGCGATGGGCGGCTACACCTTC.

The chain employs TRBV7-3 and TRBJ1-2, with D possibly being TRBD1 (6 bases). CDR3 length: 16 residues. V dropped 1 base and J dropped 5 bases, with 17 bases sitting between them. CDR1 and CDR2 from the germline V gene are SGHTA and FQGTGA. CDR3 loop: CASSLSGTDRGYGYTF. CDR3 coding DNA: TGTGCCAGCAGCTTAAGCGGGACGGACAGAGGGTATGGCTACACCTTC.

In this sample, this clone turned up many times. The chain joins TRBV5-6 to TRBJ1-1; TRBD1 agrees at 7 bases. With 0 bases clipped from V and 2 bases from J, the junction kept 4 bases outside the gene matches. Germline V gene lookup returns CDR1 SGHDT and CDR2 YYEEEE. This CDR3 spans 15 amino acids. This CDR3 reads CASSLGTGINTEAFF. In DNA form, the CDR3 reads TGTGCCAGCAGCTTGGGGACAGGCATCAACACTGAAGCTTTCTTT.

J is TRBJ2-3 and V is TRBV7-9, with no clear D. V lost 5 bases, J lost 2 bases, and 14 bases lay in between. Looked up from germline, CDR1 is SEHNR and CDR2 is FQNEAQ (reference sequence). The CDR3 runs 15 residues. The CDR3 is CASSHHEEITDTQYF. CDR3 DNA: TGTGCCAGCAGCCATCACGAAGAAATCACAGATACGCAGTATTTT. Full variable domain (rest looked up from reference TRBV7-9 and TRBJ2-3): DTGVSQNPRHKITKRGQNVTFRCDPISEHNRLYWYRQTLGQGPEFLTYFQNEAQLEKSRLLSDRFSAERPKGSFSTLEIQRTEQGDSAMYLCASSHHEEITDTQYFGPGTRLTVL.

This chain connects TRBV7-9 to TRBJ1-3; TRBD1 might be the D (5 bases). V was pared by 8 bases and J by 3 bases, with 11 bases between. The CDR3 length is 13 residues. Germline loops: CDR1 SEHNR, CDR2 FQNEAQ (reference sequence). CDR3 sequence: CASGGSGGNTIYF. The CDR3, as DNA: TGTGCCAGCGGGGGGTCGGGTGGAAACACCATATATTTT. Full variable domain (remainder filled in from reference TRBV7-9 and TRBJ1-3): DTGVSQNPRHKITKRGQNVTFRCDPISEHNRLYWYRQTLGQGPEFLTYFQNEAQLEKSRLLSDRFSAERPKGSFSTLEIQRTEQGDSAMYLCASGGSGGNTIYFGEGSWLTVV.

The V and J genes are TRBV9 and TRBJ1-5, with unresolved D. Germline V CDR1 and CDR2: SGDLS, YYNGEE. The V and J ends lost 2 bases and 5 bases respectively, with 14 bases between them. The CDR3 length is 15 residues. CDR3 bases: TGTGCCAGCAGCGTTGGCATAGGAGAATATCAGCCCCAGCATTTT. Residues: CASSVGIGEYQPQHF. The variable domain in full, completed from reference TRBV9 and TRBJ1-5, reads DSGVTQTPKHLITATGQRVTLRCSPRSGDLSVYWYQQSLDQGLQFLIQYYNGEERAKGNILERFSAQQFPDLHSELNLSSLELGDSALYFCASSVGIGEYQPQHFGDGTRLSIL.

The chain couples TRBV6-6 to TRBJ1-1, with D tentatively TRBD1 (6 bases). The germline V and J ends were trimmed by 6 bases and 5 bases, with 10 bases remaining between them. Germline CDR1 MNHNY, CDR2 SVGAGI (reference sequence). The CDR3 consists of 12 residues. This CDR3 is CASRRGATEAFF. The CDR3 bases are TGTGCCAGCAGGAGGGGGGCAACTGAAGCTTTCTTT.

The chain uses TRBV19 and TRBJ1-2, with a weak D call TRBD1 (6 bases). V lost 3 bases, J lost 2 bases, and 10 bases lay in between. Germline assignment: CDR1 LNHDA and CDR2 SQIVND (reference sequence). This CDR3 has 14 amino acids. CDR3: CASSIGGLNYGYTF. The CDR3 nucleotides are TGTGCCAGTAGTATCGGGGGGCTGAACTATGGCTACACCTTC.

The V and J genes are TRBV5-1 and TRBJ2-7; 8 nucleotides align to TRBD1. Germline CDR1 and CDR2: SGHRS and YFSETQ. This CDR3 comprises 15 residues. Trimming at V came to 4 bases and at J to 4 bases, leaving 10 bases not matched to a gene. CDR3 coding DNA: TGCGCCAGCAGCCCGACAGGGGAGACGGGTTACGAGCAGTACTTC. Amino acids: CASSPTGETGYEQYF.

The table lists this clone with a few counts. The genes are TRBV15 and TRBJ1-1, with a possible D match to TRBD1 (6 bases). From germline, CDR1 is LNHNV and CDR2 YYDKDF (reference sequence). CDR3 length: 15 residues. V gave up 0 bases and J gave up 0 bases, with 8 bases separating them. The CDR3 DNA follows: TGTGCCACCAGCAGAGATAGGGGGGTGAACACTGAAGCTTTCTTT. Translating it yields CATSRDRGVNTEAFF.

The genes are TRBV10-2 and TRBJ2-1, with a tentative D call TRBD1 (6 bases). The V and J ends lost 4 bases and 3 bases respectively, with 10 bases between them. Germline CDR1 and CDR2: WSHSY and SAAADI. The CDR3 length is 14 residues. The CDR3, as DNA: TGCGCCAGCAGTGGGGGACAATTCTACAATGAGCAGTTCTTC. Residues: CASSGGQFYNEQFF.

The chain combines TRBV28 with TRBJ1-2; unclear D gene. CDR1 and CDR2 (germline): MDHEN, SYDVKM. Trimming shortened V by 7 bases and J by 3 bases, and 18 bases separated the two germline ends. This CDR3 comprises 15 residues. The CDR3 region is CASTPGRVDHYGYTF. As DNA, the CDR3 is TGTGCCAGCACCCCGGGGAGGGTTGATCACTATGGCTACACCTTC.

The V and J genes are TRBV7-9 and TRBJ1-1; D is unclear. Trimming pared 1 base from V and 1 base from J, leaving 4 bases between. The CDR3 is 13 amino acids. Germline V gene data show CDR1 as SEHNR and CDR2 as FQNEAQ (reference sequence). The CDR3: CASSLDRNTEAFF. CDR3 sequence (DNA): TGTGCCAGCAGCTTAGACAGGAACACTGAAGCTTTCTTT.

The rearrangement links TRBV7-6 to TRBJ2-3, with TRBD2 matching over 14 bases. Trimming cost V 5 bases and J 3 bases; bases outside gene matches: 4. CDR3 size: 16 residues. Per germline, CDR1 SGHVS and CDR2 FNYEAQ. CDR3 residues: CASSAGLAGATDTQYF. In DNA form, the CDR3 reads TGTGCCAGCAGCGCGGGACTAGCGGGAGCGACAGATACGCAGTATTTT.

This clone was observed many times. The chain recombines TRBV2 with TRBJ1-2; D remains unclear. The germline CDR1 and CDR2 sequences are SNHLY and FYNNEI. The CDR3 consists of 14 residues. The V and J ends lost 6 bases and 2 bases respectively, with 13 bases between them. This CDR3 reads CASRDYTINYGYTF. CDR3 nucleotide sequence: TGTGCCAGCAGGGATTATACGATAAACTATGGCTACACCTTC.

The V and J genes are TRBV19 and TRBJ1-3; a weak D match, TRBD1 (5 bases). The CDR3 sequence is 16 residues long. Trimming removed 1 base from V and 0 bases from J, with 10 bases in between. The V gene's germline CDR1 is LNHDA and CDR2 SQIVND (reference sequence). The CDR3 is CASSIVPGPSGNTIYF. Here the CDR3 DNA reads TGTGCCAGTAGTATAGTCCCGGGGCCCTCTGGAAACACCATATATTTT.

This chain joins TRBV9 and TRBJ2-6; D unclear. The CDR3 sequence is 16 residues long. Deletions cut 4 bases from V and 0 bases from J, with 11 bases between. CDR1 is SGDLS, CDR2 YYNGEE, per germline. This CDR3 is CASSPVGISGANVLTF. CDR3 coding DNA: TGTGCCAGCAGCCCGGTCGGCATCTCTGGGGCCAACGTCCTGACTTTC.